These 13 T cell receptor beta chains came from one sample sequenced in a study of blood T cells in healthy people across ages. A second PCR of roughly 7 to 11 cycles used a sample-barcoded 5' primer and a J-beta primer mix. TCRdb fed the 5' RACE reads into MiXCR, producing one record per CDR3 protein. The data contain 1,500,000 or so distinct CDR3 sequences, approximately 60% of them singletons. The sequencing input was blood. Source of these receptors: a young man in good health.

This sequence joins TRBV5-1 and TRBJ2-7; D may be TRBD1 (6 bases). This CDR3 spans 15 amino acids. Trimming stripped 0 bases from V and 3 bases from J, with 13 bases between. Germline CDR1 and CDR2: SGHRS and YFSETQ. CDR3 in DNA: TGCGCCAGCAGCTTGGAGGGGACACCTCGCTACGAGCAGTACTTC. This sequence encodes CASSLEGTPRYEQYF.

CDR3 bases: TGTGCCAGCAGTACCGGGACTAGCATCTACGAGCAGTACTTC. Its translation is CASSTGTSIYEQYF. This chain links TRBV6-6 with TRBJ2-7; TRBD2 matches at 9 bases. Per germline, CDR1 MNHNY and CDR2 SVGAGI (reference sequence). The CDR3 covers 14 residues. V was clipped by 5 bases and J by 3 bases; unmatched bases: 5.

This chain uses TRBV21-1 with TRBJ2-1; the DNA was not used to check the table's D call, TRBD2. TRBV21-1 is shown as a pseudogene. The CDR3 has 24 residues. The CDR3 DNA sequence: TGTGCCAGCAGCAAAAATTGCGGGGCCGACAGGGCGAACCTGACTAGCGAGACCTACAATGAGCAGTTCTTC. This gives the protein CASSKNCGADRANLTSETYNEQFF.

There are a few counts of this clonotype. The CDR3 DNA sequence: TGTGCCAGCAGCTTGATAGGGAGGGGGCCAACTAATGAAAAACTGTTTTTT. The encoded protein is CASSLIGRGPTNEKLFF. This chain connects TRBV7-9 to TRBJ1-4; 7 bases map to TRBD1. Germline V gives CDR1 SEHNR, CDR2 FQNEAQ (reference sequence). The CDR3 contains 17 residues. V shed 3 bases and J 0 bases; nucleotides not matched to a gene: 7.

The J gene is TRBJ2-7, the V gene TRBV7-2; maybe TRBD1 (6 bases). Germline V gene data show CDR1 as SGHTA and CDR2 as FQGNSA. V lost 1 base to trimming and J lost 7 bases, with 23 bases between them. The CDR3 covers 17 residues. CDR3 in amino acids: CASSLVWGRGSYNEQYF. CDR3 nucleotides: TGTGCCAGCAGCTTAGTTTGGGGGCGCGGCTCCTACAATGAGCAGTACTTC.

The gene calls are TRBV6-2 or TRBV6-3 and TRBJ2-5; D is uncertain. Gene TRBJ2-7 matches the end of the DNA better, so the J call may be wrong. CDR1 is MNHEY and CDR2 is SVGEGT in the germline V gene. The CDR3 runs to 13 residues. CDR3 nucleotide sequence: TGTGCCAGCAGTTACCAAACCTTTTACGAGCAGTACTTC. It yields the protein CASSYQTFYEQYF.

CDR3 residues: CSVAFSLYGDTQYF. The CDR3 region has the DNA TGCAGCGTTGCCTTTTCATTATACGGGGATACGCAGTATTTT. The chain employs TRBV29-1 and TRBJ2-3; D gene uncertain. From germline, CDR1 is SQVTM and CDR2 ANQGSEA. Trimming shortened V by 4 bases and J by 6 bases, and 17 bases separated the two germline ends. This CDR3 contains 14 residues.

This rearrangement joins TRBV20-1 to TRBJ2-5; D possibly corresponds to TRBD2 (5 bases). The CDR3 has 14 amino acids. Germline values: CDR1 DFQATT, CDR2 SNEGSKA (reference sequence). Trimming removed 2 bases at V and 5 bases at J, with 15 bases between. CDR3 sequence: CSARLTRPPETQYF. The CDR3 DNA follows: TGCAGTGCTAGACTTACTAGACCTCCGGAGACCCAGTACTTC.

This clonotype was observed a handful of times. The gene calls are TRBV4-1 and TRBJ2-7; no definite D call. Germline V lookup: CDR1 MGHRA, CDR2 YSYEKL. Deletions cut 4 bases from V and 2 bases from J, with 15 bases between. The CDR3 totals 15 residues. CDR3 nucleotides: TGCGCCAGCAGCCTCACCATGATCAAAACCTACGAGCAGTACTTC. Its translation: CASSLTMIKTYEQYF.

This clonotype was observed many times. The V call is TRBV4-2, the J call TRBJ2-5; 13 nucleotides align to TRBD2. Germline V gene sequence: CDR1 LGHNA, CDR2 YNFKEQ. This CDR3 is 17 amino acids long. The V and J ends lost 4 bases and 5 bases, in that order; junction bases with no gene match: 10. CDR3 sequence reads: CASSPWTSGSGGETQYF. CDR3 DNA sequence: TGTGCCAGCAGCCCTTGGACTAGCGGGAGTGGTGGTGAGACCCAGTACTTC.

The J gene is TRBJ2-7, the V gene TRBV27; no firm D call. The CDR3 is 12 amino acids. The V end was cut by 7 bases, the J end by 5 bases, with 12 bases between. Germline V gives CDR1 MNHEY, CDR2 SMNVEV (reference sequence). The CDR3 DNA follows: TGTGCCAGCAAACGAAAATCGGACGAGCAGTACTTC. Translation: CASKRKSDEQYF.

This clonotype was counted between two and nine times. The J gene is TRBJ2-1, the V gene TRBV20-1; 10 bases line up with TRBD2. With 2 bases clipped from V and 8 bases from J, the junction kept 12 bases outside the gene matches. Germline lookup yields CDR1 DFQATT and CDR2 SNEGSKA (reference sequence). The CDR3 runs 16 residues. CDR3 loop: CSARNFLAGVGDEQFF. CDR3 coding DNA: TGCAGTGCTAGAAATTTCCTAGCGGGGGTAGGTGATGAGCAGTTCTTC.

V is TRBV24-1 and J is TRBJ2-5, with D possibly being TRBD1 (6 bases). CDR1 is KGHDR and CDR2 is SFDVKD in the germline V gene. Trimming shortened V by 1 base and J by 4 bases, and 6 bases separated the two germline ends. The CDR3 is 13 residues long. Here the CDR3 reads CATSDLGGETQYF. CDR3 nucleotide sequence: TGTGCCACCAGTGATTTAGGGGGAGAGACCCAGTACTTC.